This T cell receptor (beta chain) was obtained from a study of T cell responses to AZD1222 COVID-19 vaccine. About this clone itself: Its antigen is not known.

It was second doses at about 4 or about 12 weeks that were pooled. The V gene lost 4 bases and the J gene lost 0 bases, with 16 bases spanning the gap. Germline CDR1 and CDR2: LGHNA and YNFKEQ. This CDR3 region has 17 residues. Produced via immunoSEQ multiplex PCR; TCRdb's table is partial and in-frame only. The sample includes fewer than 200,000 clones, approximately 90% of them seen just once. Broader study findings: Baseline seropositives among AZD1222 recipients totaled only six.

This receptor was identified in an adult who received the AZD1222 COVID-19 vaccine. This specimen consisted of peripheral blood, obtained 28 days after the second AZD1222 dose. The gene calls are TRBV4-2 and TRBJ1-3; D may be TRBD1 (6 bases). CDR3 in amino acids: CASSPRGRGGSGNTIYF. CDR3 DNA sequence: TGTGCCAGCAGCCCAAGGGGGAGGGGAGGCTCTGGAAACACCATATATTTT.